This T cell receptor (beta chain) derives from a study of blood T cell repertoires in COVID-19. Looking at the study overall: The samples span acute and convalescent COVID-19 from the United States, Italy and Spain.

CDR3 size: 15 residues. Trimming took 0 bases from V and 4 from J; bases not matched to a gene: 1. Germline V gives CDR1 SGDLS, CDR2 YYNGEE. The data were produced by immunoSEQ multiplex PCR, yet TCRdb's version contains in-frame clones alone and is incomplete. The table has about 87,000 clones, less than 95% seen once. The rearrangement joins TRBV9 to TRBJ2-1, with 10 bases fitting TRBD2. Sequencing used peripheral blood. The receptor was isolated from a man aged 18 to 30 with COVID-19, enrolled during active disease. The CDR3 coding sequence is TGTGCCAGCAGCGTAGGACTAGCGGGTTACAATGAGCAGTTCTTC. Its translation: CASSVGLAGYNEQFF.